The 9 T cell receptor beta chains below were found in one sample sequenced in a study of T cells after yellow fever vaccination. One entry per CDR3 protein, called by TCRdb with MiXCR from the 5' RACE reads. The table includes 120,000 or so distinct CDR3 sequences, 7.2% detected once. The input for sequencing was CD4+ T cells sorted from PBMCs, taken around 45 days after the first yellow fever vaccination. These TCRs come from a young man who received the YFV17D yellow fever vaccine.

Ten or more counts support this clonotype. CDR3 in amino acids: CASSSGTDKETQYF. CDR3 DNA: TGTGCCAGCAGTTCCGGGACAGACAAAGAGACCCAGTACTTC. This chain uses TRBV28 with TRBJ2-5, with 7 bases fitting TRBD1. Trimming took 4 bases from V and 3 from J; bases not matched to a gene: 5. Germline V gene sequence: CDR1 MDHEN, CDR2 SYDVKM. The CDR3 has 14 amino acids.

This clonotype has at least ten counts. V usage is TRBV4-1 and J usage is TRBJ2-5; D perhaps matches TRBD2 (6 bases). CDR1 MGHRA and CDR2 YSYEKL come from the germline V gene. The CDR3 has 13 amino acids. V was cut by 2 bases and J by 4 bases, with 8 bases left in between. CDR3 DNA sequence: TGCGCCAGCAGCCAATGGAGGGGAGAGACCCAGTACTTC. Protein product: CASSQWRGETQYF.

This clonotype was found many times. This chain joins TRBV20-1 and TRBJ2-7; D gene ambiguous. Germline V CDR1 and CDR2: DFQATT, SNEGSKA (reference sequence). This CDR3 region has 13 residues. Between the trimmed V and J ends, which lost 1 base and 4 bases, there was a span of 11 bases. CDR3 sequence: CSARVRVGYEQYF. CDR3 coding DNA: TGCAGTGCTAGAGTTCGGGTTGGTTACGAGCAGTACTTC.

The J gene is TRBJ2-1, the V gene TRBV6-1; D not certain. The germline V gene has CDR1 MNHNS and CDR2 SASEGT. Trimming removed 6 bases at V and 5 bases at J, with 11 bases between. CDR3 size: 13 residues. In DNA, the CDR3 is TGTGCCAGCAGGCCGACGCCCCACAATGAGCAGTTCTTC. Residues: CASRPTPHNEQFF.

This clonotype came up many times. J is TRBJ1-1 and V is TRBV6-1; TRBD1 aligns across 9 bases. The CDR3 has 15 residues. From germline, CDR1 is MNHNS and CDR2 SASEGT. Trimming took 4 bases from V and 6 from J; bases not matched to a gene: 9. CDR3 DNA sequence: TGTGCCAGCAGTGTATCACAGGGGGCGGGAGCTGAAGCTTTCTTT. Residues: CASSVSQGAGAEAFF.

The chain carries TRBV7-2 and TRBJ2-3, with D unclear. Trimming took off 5 bases at V and 7 bases at J, with 13 bases between the two ends. In germline, CDR1 is SGHTA, CDR2 FQGNSA. CDR3 length: 13 amino acids. The chain's CDR3 is CASSPHPTNTQYF. The CDR3 bases are TGTGCCAGCAGCCCCCACCCCACTAATACGCAGTATTTT.

The chain joins TRBV9 to TRBJ2-3; 9 bases align to TRBD1. This CDR3 contains 14 residues. Per the germline V gene, CDR1 is SGDLS and CDR2 is YYNGEE. V dropped 3 bases and J dropped 3; count of bases not matched to a gene: 2. CDR3 loop: CASSADRGTDTQYF. CDR3 nucleotide sequence: TGTGCCAGCAGCGCCGACAGGGGGACAGATACGCAGTATTTT.

This clonotype was seen a handful of times. The chain couples TRBV7-2 to TRBJ2-7; maybe TRBD1 (7 bases). CDR3 size: 14 residues. V lost 4 bases and J lost 2, with 12 bases in between. The germline gives CDR1 SGHTA, CDR2 FQGNSA. The DNA for the CDR3 is TGTGCCAGCAGCTGGACAGGAGGGCCCTACGAGCAGTACTTC. Its protein is CASSWTGGPYEQYF.

This clonotype was counted at least ten times. The V gene is TRBV12-3 or TRBV12-4, the J gene TRBJ2-4; TRBD1 matches at 7 bases. The CDR3 totals 16 residues. Trimming took 4 bases from V and 6 from J; bases not matched to a gene: 12. The CDR3 DNA sequence: TGTGCCAGCAGTTCCAACCCCGGGACAGCAGTAAACATTCAGTACTTC. This translates into CASSSNPGTAVNIQYF.